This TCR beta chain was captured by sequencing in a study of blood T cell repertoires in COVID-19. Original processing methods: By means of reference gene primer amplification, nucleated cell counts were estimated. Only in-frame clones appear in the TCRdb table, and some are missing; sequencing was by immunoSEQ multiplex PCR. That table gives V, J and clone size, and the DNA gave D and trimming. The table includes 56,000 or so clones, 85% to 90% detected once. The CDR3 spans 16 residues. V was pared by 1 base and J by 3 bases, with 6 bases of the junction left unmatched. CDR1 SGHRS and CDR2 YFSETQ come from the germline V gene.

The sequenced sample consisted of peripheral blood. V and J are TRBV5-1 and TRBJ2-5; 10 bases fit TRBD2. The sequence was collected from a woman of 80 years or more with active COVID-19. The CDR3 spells CASSLQRGGQEETQYF. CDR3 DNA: TGCGCCAGCAGCTTGCAGCGGGGGGGCCAGGAAGAGACCCAGTACTTC.